Listed here are 8 T cell receptor beta chains from one sample, sequenced in a study of cytomegalovirus exposure and HLA in healthy donors. The PCR was carried out with 60 Vbeta primers and 13 Jbeta primers. Assay: immunoSEQ multiplex PCR; the TCRdb copy retains only in-frame clones and omits some. The sample contains 150,000 to 200,000 clones, roughly 72% of which appear only once. Sequenced input: PBMCs. The receptors here all came from a woman aged 25 to 45 in good health and CMV-seropositive.

V is TRBV25-1 and J is TRBJ1-2; TRBD1 might be the D (6 bases). The CDR3 is 13 amino acids. CDR1 is MGHDK and CDR2 is SYGVNS in the germline V gene. V gave up 7 bases and J gave up 4 bases, with 13 bases separating them. The CDR3 DNA is TGTGCCAGCACTCCAGGGGCGGGCTATGGCTACACCTTC. It specifies CASTPGAGYGYTF.

V and J are TRBV5-6 and TRBJ1-2; D might be TRBD1 (6 bases). CDR3 size: 14 residues. Trimming cost V 7 bases and J 4 bases, with 17 bases left between them. Germline CDR1 and CDR2: SGHDT and YYEEEE. This CDR3 is CASLEQGGSYGYTF. The CDR3 DNA follows: TGTGCCAGCCTGGAACAGGGTGGGAGCTATGGCTACACCTTC. Drawing the rest from reference TRBV5-6 and TRBJ1-2, the complete variable domain is DAGVTQSPTHLIKTRGQQVTLRCSPKSGHDTVSWYQQALGQGPQFIFQYYEEEERQRGNFPDRFSGHQFPNYSSELNVNALLLGDSALYLCASLEQGGSYGYTFGSGTRLTVV.

The genes are TRBV7-6 and TRBJ1-3; D is unresolved. CDR3 length: 16 residues. V lost 1 base and J lost 0, with 10 bases in between. Germline values: CDR1 SGHVS, CDR2 FNYEAQ. DNA for the CDR3: TGTGCCAGCAGCTTAGGTAGAAGTGACTCTGGAAACACCATATATTTT. Its protein product is CASSLGRSDSGNTIYF.

This clone has a handful of counts. The V call is TRBV25-1, the J call TRBJ1-3, with D possibly TRBD1 on 5 matching bases. The CDR3 contains 15 residues. Trimming shortened V by 9 bases and J by 0 bases, and 15 bases separated the two germline ends. Germline V gene data show CDR1 as MGHDK and CDR2 as SYGVNS. The CDR3 region is CASAGRSSSGNTIYF. The CDR3 DNA reads as TGTGCCAGTGCAGGGCGGAGTTCCTCTGGAAACACCATATATTTT.

The chain recombines TRBV10-2 with TRBJ2-5, with 9 bases identical to TRBD1. CDR1 is WSHSY, CDR2 SAAADI, per germline. J lost 5 bases, V lost 7 bases, and 14 bases had no gene match. This CDR3 spans 16 amino acids. The CDR3 DNA sequence: TGCGCCAGCAATGGGTTGGGACAGGGCCGCAGCGAGACCCAGTACTTC. Protein: CASNGLGQGRSETQYF.

The chain carries TRBV30 and TRBJ1-4; D uncertain. Germline V lookup: CDR1 GTSNPN, CDR2 SVGIG (reference sequence). The V and J ends lost 2 bases and 8 bases respectively, with 9 bases between them. The CDR3 totals 12 residues. As DNA, the CDR3 is TGTGCCTGGAGTTCGCGACAAGAAAAACTGTTTTTT. This sequence encodes CAWSSRQEKLFF.

The chain is built from TRBV6-6 and TRBJ2-7, with 8 bases matching TRBD2. The J segment lost 0 bases and the V segment lost 0 bases, leaving 4 bases of the junction unmatched. The CDR3 loop spans 16 amino acids. CDR1 MNHNY and CDR2 SVGAGI come from the germline V gene (reference sequence). The DNA for the CDR3 is TGTGCCAGCAGTTACTCAGCTAGCGGGTACTCCTACGAGCAGTACTTC. Its translation: CASSYSASGYSYEQYF.

This chain uses TRBV15 with TRBJ1-5; D remains unclear. V was trimmed by 1 base and J by 3 bases, leaving 10 bases between them. The CDR3 loop spans 15 amino acids. The germline V gene encodes CDR1 LNHNV and CDR2 YYDKDF (reference sequence). CDR3 residues: CATSRVAGNNQPQHF. CDR3 in DNA: TGTGCCACCAGCAGAGTGGCAGGCAACAATCAGCCCCAGCATTTT. The variable domain in full, with the rest retrieved from reference TRBV15 and TRBJ1-5, is DAMVIQNPRYQVTQFGKPVTLSCSQTLNHNVMYWYQQKSSQAPKLLFHYYDKDFNNEADTPDNFQSRRPNTSFCFLDIRSPGLGDTAMYLCATSRVAGNNQPQHFGDGTRLSIL.